This T cell receptor beta chain was sequenced during a study of early T cells in non-severe SARS-CoV-2 infection. Points on this clonotype: Its antigen is not identified.

General study findings and limits: Matching results from VDJdb favored anti-spike CD8 responses, leaving private and CD4 specificities undetected.

The V segment lost 2 bases and the J segment 5 bases; nucleotides outside the gene matches: 14. The germline CDR1 and CDR2 sequences are SGHRS and YFSETQ. The CDR3 has 17 amino acids. The TCR library protocol was used to attach unique molecular identifiers. These identifiers were attached to individual cDNA molecules. Via MiXCR, TCRdb re-called the 5' RACE reads, giving one row per CDR3 protein. The sample holds 40,000 to 55,000 distinct CDR3 sequences, about 7% seen once. Sequencing was done on a sample of whole blood. This sequence was found in an adult who was a healthcare worker with PCR-confirmed SARS-CoV-2 infection or an uninfected control (not recorded which). The J gene is TRBJ2-3, the V gene TRBV5-1, with 7 bases matching TRBD2. In DNA form, the CDR3 reads TGCGCCAGCAGCTTTGGGGCCTTGGGAGGGATCGGAGATACGCAGTATTTT. This encodes CASSFGALGGIGDTQYF.